One and the same sample provided the 15 T cell receptor beta chains below, sequenced in a study of T-cell memory formation after mild COVID-19. One entry per CDR3 protein results from TCRdb running MiXCR on the 5' RACE reads. Of 250,000 or so distinct CDR3 sequences listed, around 10% were seen once; the top ten hold more than 20%. Material for sequencing was PBMCs or a T cell subset sorted from them (not recorded which). These receptors originate from a man in his late teens or twenties who had mild COVID-19 (a few samples of this study predate the infection). Cell type and time point are not known.

The rearrangement uses TRBV19 and TRBJ1-1; D gene uncertain. CDR3 length equals 18 residues. Germline V gene lookup returns CDR1 LNHDA and CDR2 SQIVND (reference sequence). V was clipped by 1 base and J by 4 bases, with 22 bases between them. The CDR3 loop is CASSIAPIRRTRSTEAFF. In DNA form, the CDR3 reads TGTGCCAGTAGTATAGCCCCTATAAGACGAACTCGAAGCACTGAAGCTTTCTTT.

The rearrangement uses TRBV7-2 and TRBJ1-1; 7 bases line up with TRBD1. J was trimmed by 4 bases and V by 5 bases; bases with no gene match: 13. The CDR3 runs 16 residues. Germline CDR1 and CDR2: SGHTA and FQGNSA. The CDR3 nucleotides read TGTGCCAGCAGCGTACCCAGGGGGGGCCATATCACTGAAGCTTTCTTT. Translated, it gives CASSVPRGGHITEAFF.

The gene calls are TRBV7-8 and TRBJ2-2, with D tentatively TRBD1 or TRBD2 (5 bases each). V was clipped by 1 base and J by 0 bases, with 12 bases between them. CDR1 SGHVS and CDR2 FQNEAQ come from the germline V gene. The CDR3 is 17 amino acids. The CDR3 nucleotides are TGTGCCAGCAGCTTAGTTGTCGGGGACGCGAACACCGGGGAGCTGTTTTTT. Residues: CASSLVVGDANTGELFF. The full variable domain, its missing parts supplied by reference TRBV7-8 and TRBJ2-2, is GAGVSQSPRYKVAKRGQDVALRCDPISGHVSLFWYQQALGQGPEFLTYFQNEAQLDKSGLPSDRFFAERPEGSVSTLKIQRTQQEDSAVYLCASSLVVGDANTGELFFGEGSRLTVL.

V gene TRBV6-5 combines with J gene TRBJ1-2; possibly TRBD1 for D (5 bases). This CDR3 has 15 amino acids. V was trimmed by 0 bases and J by 7 bases, leaving 15 bases between them. The germline V gene has CDR1 MNHEY and CDR2 SVGAGI. The CDR3 DNA follows: TGTGCCAGCAGTTACTCATCCTCAGGGTTAGGTGGCTACACCTTC. Its protein product is CASSYSSSGLGGYTF.

The chain has TRBV6-2 or TRBV6-3 and TRBJ2-2; 8 bases are a match to TRBD1. This CDR3 spans 11 amino acids. Germline V gives CDR1 MNHEY, CDR2 SVGEGT. J was trimmed by 15 bases and V by 5 bases; bases with no gene match: 5. This CDR3 reads CASSQDRAVFF. The CDR3 DNA follows: TGTGCCAGCAGTCAGGACAGGGCGGTGTTTTTT.

The rearrangement links TRBV5-1 to TRBJ1-2; TRBD1 matches at 7 bases. From germline, CDR1 is SGHRS and CDR2 YFSETQ. V shed 4 bases and J 1 base; nucleotides not matched to a gene: 7. This CDR3 has 15 residues. CDR3 DNA sequence: TGCGCCAGCAGCCCGGGGGACAGAGTTAACTATGGCTACACCTTC. Residues: CASSPGDRVNYGYTF.

This clonotype was detected ten times or more. The V call is TRBV15, the J call TRBJ2-3; TRBD2 matches 9 bases. Germline V lookup: CDR1 LNHNV, CDR2 YYDKDF (reference sequence). Losses at the gene ends were 5 bases for V and 0 bases for J; bases not matched to a gene: 3. The CDR3 runs to 15 residues. Here the CDR3 reads CATSGGLASTDTQYF. The CDR3 DNA follows: TGTGCCACCAGCGGAGGACTAGCGAGCACAGATACGCAGTATTTT.

This clonotype appeared a few times. This chain links TRBV9 with TRBJ2-1; a possible D gene is TRBD1 (6 bases). Trimming removed 3 bases from V and 3 bases from J, with 16 bases in between. The CDR3 extends over 16 amino acids. CDR1 SGDLS and CDR2 YYNGEE come from the germline V gene. The CDR3, as DNA: TGTGCCAGCAGCGAGGGAGTTAGAGGGGGCTACAATGAGCAGTTCTTC. The encoded protein is CASSEGVRGGYNEQFF.

The gene calls are TRBV5-4 and TRBJ1-2; D uncertain. V lost 5 bases to trimming and J lost 1 base, with 18 bases between them. Germline V gene sequence: CDR1 SGHNT, CDR2 YYREEE (reference sequence). The CDR3 is 16 residues long. CDR3 sequence reads: CASRPTLLLDNYGYTF. The CDR3 coding sequence is TGTGCCAGCAGGCCTACACTGCTCCTTGATAACTATGGCTACACCTTC.

There are many counts of this clonotype. The chain recombines TRBV7-2 with TRBJ2-7; possibly TRBD1 for D (6 bases). Germline V gene data show CDR1 as SGHTA and CDR2 as FQGNSA. The CDR3 totals 14 residues. V gave up 1 base and J gave up 2 bases, with 9 bases separating them. The chain's CDR3 is CASSLVQGPYEQYV. In DNA form, the CDR3 reads TGTGCCAGCAGCTTAGTTCAGGGGCCCTACGAGCAGTACGTC.

The V and J genes are TRBV7-2 and TRBJ2-1; D may be TRBD2 (5 bases). Germline V gives CDR1 SGHTA, CDR2 FQGNSA. The CDR3 sequence is 15 residues long. The V end was cut by 5 bases, the J end by 4 bases, with 15 bases between. The CDR3 DNA is TGTGCCAGCAGCCCTACCCGAGGGCAGTACAATGAGCAGTTCTTC. This codes for CASSPTRGQYNEQFF.

This clonotype was detected a few times. The chain employs TRBV5-1 and TRBJ2-4; TRBD1 matches 7 bases. Unmatched junction bases numbered 7, after V lost 4 bases and J lost 0 bases. Germline values: CDR1 SGHRS, CDR2 YFSETQ. This CDR3 is 16 amino acids long. Here the CDR3 reads CASSERQGLAKNIQYF. The CDR3, as DNA: TGCGCCAGCAGCGAGAGACAGGGCTTAGCCAAAAACATTCAGTACTTC.

This clonotype was observed at least ten times. As DNA, the CDR3 is TGTGCCACCAGCAGAGGACAGGGGCGGGAGACCCAGTACTTC. Translated, it gives CATSRGQGRETQYF. The chain uses TRBV15 and TRBJ2-5; TRBD1 aligns across 8 bases. The CDR3 length is 14 residues. Losses at the gene ends were 1 base for V and 5 bases for J; bases not matched to a gene: 3. Germline lookup yields CDR1 LNHNV and CDR2 YYDKDF (reference sequence). Combining the CDR3 with reference TRBV15 and TRBJ2-5 gives the whole variable domain DAMVIQNPRYQVTQFGKPVTLSCSQTLNHNVMYWYQQKSSQAPKLLFHYYDKDFNNEADTPDNFQSRRPNTSFCFLDIRSPGLGDTAMYLCATSRGQGRETQYFGPGTRLLVL.

The chain has TRBV18 and TRBJ1-6; D is ambiguous. This CDR3 region has 14 residues. Germline V gives CDR1 KGHSH, CDR2 LQKENI. The V and J ends lost 6 bases and 8 bases respectively, with 14 bases between them. The CDR3 here is CASSPTARDSPLHF. DNA for the CDR3: TGTGCCAGCTCGCCGACGGCTCGCGATTCACCCCTCCACTTT.

The chain recombines TRBV5-4 with TRBJ1-2, with 7 positions matching TRBD1. V was pared by 4 bases and J by 4 bases, with 13 bases of the junction left unmatched. This CDR3 has 16 residues. Germline V gene lookup returns CDR1 SGHNT and CDR2 YYREEE (reference sequence). CDR3 sequence (DNA): TGTGCCAGCAGCACACCCCGGGACAGCGTACGCTATGGCTACACCTTC. It yields the protein CASSTPRDSVRYGYTF.